The rows below give T cell receptor beta chains drawn from one sample of a study of blood T cell repertoires in COVID-19. This table comes from immunoSEQ multiplex PCR, and its TCRdb copy is limited to in-frame clones, with some not included. The top ten hold approximately 4.6% of the sample, which has 96,000 or so clones, roughly 76% seen once. Input material: peripheral blood. These receptor sequences come from a man at least 80 years old with COVID-19, enrolled during active disease. CDR3s include the opening cysteine and the closing phenylalanine or tryptophan. D genes are given only for firm matches. Some rows have no size entry. The others give once, few or many, or a class for an expanded clone.

>few|TRBD1|TRBJ1-5|TRBV30
TGTGCCTGGGGGGGACAGGGATATCAGCCCCAGCATTTT
CAWGGQGYQPQHF
>-|TRBD2|TRBJ2-7|TRBV18
TGTGCCAGCTCACCCCGAGGACTAGCGGGATCCTACGAGCAGTACTTC
CASSPRGLAGSYEQYF
>-|-|TRBJ2-2|TRBV7-3
TGTGCCAGCAGCTCCCCTAATTTAGCCGGGGAGCTGTTTTTT
CASSSPNLAGELFF
>-|TRBD1|TRBJ2-6|TRBV2
TGTGCCAGCAGGTGGACAGGGAACCCTAGCTCTGGGGCCAACGTCCTGACTTTC
CASRWTGNPSSGANVLTF
>-|TRBD2|TRBJ2-2|TRBV18
TGTGCCAGCTCACCTCAGATAGCGGGAGATGCGAACACCGGGGAGCTGTTTTTT
CASSPQIAGDANTGELFF
>-|TRBD2|TRBJ2-1|TRBV7-2
TGTGCCAGCAGCTTAAGACTAGCGGGGGTTGAGCAGTTCTTC
CASSLRLAGVEQFF
>-|-|TRBJ1-1|TRBV7-6
TGTGCCAGCAGCTTAGAAGGAAGGACTTCCACTCTCACTGAAGCTTTCTTT
CASSLEGRTSTLTEAFF
>-|-|TRBJ2-7|TRBV7-2
TGTGCCAGCAGCTTAAGGGCGGGGCCCTCCTACGAGCAGTACTTC
CASSLRAGPSYEQYF
>-|TRBD2|TRBJ2-7|TRBV27
TGTGCCAGCAGGGGGACTACTTTCCTACGAGAGCAGTACTTC
CASRGTTFLREQYF
>-|-|TRBJ1-3|TRBV5-6
TGTGCCAGCAGCTTTCGGGGGACGAGCTCTGGAAACACCATATATTTT
CASSFRGTSSGNTIYF
>-|-|TRBJ2-5|TRBV21-1
TGTGCCAGCCACTCGCGGCGAGAGACCCAGTACTTC
CASHSRRETQYF
>-|-|TRBJ1-1|TRBV6-2/TRBV6-3
TGTGCCAGCAGTTATCGCGGGACCACGGAGGGAGCTTTCTTT
CASSYRGTTEGAFF
>-|-|TRBJ1-1|TRBV28
TGTGCCAGCAGGCGACTTACAGGGACAACTGAAGCTTTCTTT
CASRRLTGTTEAFF
>few|TRBD1|TRBJ2-7|TRBV27
TGTGCCAGCAGTTCCCGGGACAGCGTCTCCTACGAGCAGTACTTC
CASSSRDSVSYEQYF
>-|-|TRBJ2-1|TRBV7-2
TGTGCCAGCAGCTCCTTAACTAGACGCAATGAGCAGTTCTTC
CASSSLTRRNEQFF
>-|-|TRBJ2-7|TRBV28
TGTGCCAGCAGCCAGGGCCCTACCTACGAGCAGTACTTC
CASSQGPTYEQYF
>-|TRBD1|TRBJ2-5|TRBV7-2
TGTGCCAGCAGACTCACCCTGGACAGGGGAGGTGAGACCCAGTACTTC
CASRLTLDRGGETQYF
>-|TRBD2|TRBJ2-2|TRBV4-1
TGCGCCAGCAGCCAAGCTTTAGCGGGGGTGAACACCGGGGAGCTGTTTTTT
CASSQALAGVNTGELFF
>-|-|TRBJ1-6|TRBV7-2
TGTGCCAGCAGCGCAGGGTACAATTCACCCCTCCACTTT
CASSAGYNSPLHF
>few|-|TRBJ1-5|TRBV6-2/TRBV6-3
TGTGCCAGCAGTTACTCCCGCGGGCGAAGCAATCAGCCCCAGCATTTT
CASSYSRGRSNQPQHF
>-|TRBD2|TRBJ2-3|TRBV6-4
TGTGCCAGCAGTGAAGAACTAGCGGGCACAGATACGCAGTATTTT
CASSEELAGTDTQYF
>-|-|TRBJ1-1|TRBV3-1/TRBV3-2
TGTGCCAGCAGCCAAGGGGCGACAGCTGAAGCTTTCTTT
CASSQGATAEAFF
>few|-|TRBJ2-1|TRBV12-5
TGTGCTAGTGGTTTGCGCTACAATGAGCAGTTCTTC
CASGLRYNEQFF
>-|-|TRBJ1-6|TRBV7-3
TGTGCCAGCAGCCCCCTCGGGAATTCACCCCTCCACTTT
CASSPLGNSPLHF
>-|TRBD1|TRBJ2-7|TRBV4-1
TGCGCCAGCAGCCAAGATTTAGCAGGGGGCTACTTTTTTCCTACCTACGAGCAGTACTTC
CASSQDLAGGYFFPTYEQYF
>few|-|TRBJ2-1|TRBV5-6
TGTGCCAGCAGCTTGGTCCAAGGGGGCTACAATGAGCAGTTCTTC
CASSLVQGGYNEQFF
>-|TRBD1|TRBJ1-2|TRBV10-3
TGTGCCATCAGTGAGTCAGCAAAAGGGACAGGGATTAACTATGGCTACACCTTC
CAISESAKGTGINYGYTF
>-|TRBD1|TRBJ1-1|TRBV10-3
TGTGCCATCGGGACAGGGGGCGAAGAAGCTTTCTTT
CAIGTGGEEAFF
>-|TRBD1|TRBJ2-2|TRBV29-1
TGCAGCGTTGTTAGACAGGGGGCGGTCGGGGAGCTGTTTTTT
CSVVRQGAVGELFF
>-|-|TRBJ2-1|TRBV18
TGTGCCAGCTCCCCCCCCCTAGCGTACAATGAGCAGTTCTTC
CASSPPLAYNEQFF
>-|TRBD1|TRBJ2-1|TRBV27
TGTGCCAGCAGTATAGACAGGGGGTTGCATGAGCAGTTCTTC
CASSIDRGLHEQFF
>-|TRBD2|TRBJ2-4|TRBV2
TGTGCCAGCATTATAGCGGGAATCGGTGAGGTCATTCAGTACTTC
CASIIAGIGEVIQYF
>-|-|TRBJ2-7|TRBV7-6
TGTGCCAGCAGCTCAGGACTGATCTACGAGCAGTACTTC
CASSSGLIYEQYF
>-|-|TRBJ1-2|TRBV19
TGTGCCAGTAGTATTTTACAGGGTCCCTATGGCTACACCTTC
CASSILQGPYGYTF
>-|-|TRBJ2-7|TRBV5-1
TGCGCCAGCAGCTGGAGGGGGCCCGAGCAGTACTTC
CASSWRGPEQYF
>-|-|TRBJ2-5|TRBV29-1
TGCAGCGTTACTACAGGGTCTGTTGGGGAGACCCAGTACTTC
CSVTTGSVGETQYF
>few|TRBD1|TRBJ1-1|TRBV11-2
TGTGCCAGCAGCCCCGACAGGGACCTTGGGGCTTTCTTT
CASSPDRDLGAFF
>-|-|TRBJ2-2|TRBV29-1
TGCAGCGTTGCAGCCGGGGAGCTGTTTTTT
CSVAAGELFF
>once|-|TRBJ1-2|TRBV25-1
TGTGCCAGCAGTGAATCAGGGGCGAATTGGTATGGCTACACCTTC
CASSESGANWYGYTF
>once|-|TRBJ2-7|TRBV6-5
TGTGCCAGCAGTAAACAGGGTGGCAAATACGAGCAGTACTTC
CASSKQGGKYEQYF
>-|-|TRBJ1-2|TRBV5-1
TGCGCCAGCAGGGGGAGGGAGAATGATGGCTACACCTTC
CASRGRENDGYTF
>-|-|TRBJ2-5|TRBV27
TGTGCCAGCAGTTTACTACGTCAAGAGACCCAGTACTTC
CASSLLRQETQYF
>-|-|TRBJ1-4|TRBV27
TGTGCCAGCAGGCTTGGGGGGTCGGAAAAACTGTTTTTT
CASRLGGSEKLFF
>few|-|TRBJ1-5|TRBV2
TGTGCCAGCACTGTCGGTCCGGGCAATCAGCCCCAGCATTTT
CASTVGPGNQPQHF
>-|-|TRBJ2-2|TRBV2
TGTGCCAGCAGTGCAGAGAACACCGGGGAGCTGTTTTTT
CASSAENTGELFF
>-|-|TRBJ1-1|TRBV6-5
TGTGCCAGCATGAGGACAGTCATGAACACTGAAGCTTTCTTT
CASMRTVMNTEAFF
>-|-|TRBJ1-1|TRBV5-8
TGTGCCAGCAGCCGTGTAATGAACACTGAAGCTTTCTTT
CASSRVMNTEAFF
>-|-|TRBJ1-2|TRBV4-2
TGTGCCAGCAGCCACAGGGATGGCTATGGCTACACCTTC
CASSHRDGYGYTF
>-|-|TRBJ2-3|TRBV10-3
TGTGCCATCAGTTTGTCCCCGGGTGCAGATACGCAGTATTTT
CAISLSPGADTQYF